This T cell receptor (beta chain) came from a study of T cell responses to AZD1222 COVID-19 vaccine. Assay used: immunoSEQ multiplex PCR; TCRdb lists only in-frame clones, some missing. The table records under 200,000 clones, roughly nine tenths of them present only once. V lost 2 bases to trimming and J lost 0 bases, with 7 bases between them. The CDR3 totals 14 residues. Germline V CDR1 and CDR2: MNHEY, SVGEGT. For this clone: Its antigen is unknown.

Overall study findings and caveats: The CD4 TCRs associated with vaccination extended across spike and predominated at 160-218 and 743-854. At study baseline, merely roughly 6 AZD1222 recipients were seropositive. Clonal diversity was possibly underestimated; the donors were predominantly white British and more often female.

The chain combines TRBV6-2 or TRBV6-3 with TRBJ1-1; no clear D. Sequenced material: peripheral blood, taken 28 days after the second AZD1222 dose. This TCR derives from an adult who received the AZD1222 COVID-19 vaccine. Here the CDR3 DNA reads TGTGCCAGCAGTTACCGCAGGTTGAACACTGAAGCTTTCTTT. This gives the protein CASSYRRLNTEAFF.